The source of this T cell receptor (beta chain) is a study of follicular helper T cells after annual influenza vaccination. Study-level background: Across the 2013-2014, 2014-2015 and 2015-2016 vaccination seasons, some subjects were resampled.

Germline V gene lookup returns CDR1 ENHRY and CDR2 SYGVKD. V was trimmed by 7 bases and J by 5 bases, leaving 17 bases between them. The CDR3 runs 14 residues. As concerns this clone: Antigen specificity is unknown.

Here immunoSEQ multiplex PCR was the method, and the copy in TCRdb shows in-frame clones only, minus some. The sample records about 27,000 clones, about 82% being singletons. Broader study findings: Each annual vaccination recalled recurring oligoclonal ICOS+CD38+ cTfh clonotypes.

The time point is: 2014-2015 season, pre-vaccination. Donors were community-dwelling with no influenza vaccine in the prior 6 months. The chain uses TRBV10-3 and TRBJ1-2, with D possibly being TRBD1 (5 bases). The material sequenced was CXCR5+ CD38- circulating T follicular helper cells from blood, taken on the day of influenza vaccination. Stated subset: circulating Tfh, non-naive CD4+CXCR5+PD-1+ (ICOS+CD38+ or ICOS-CD38-). This TCR was sampled from an adult who received the influenza vaccine. The CDR3, as DNA: TGTGCCATCAAGGGGTCCCAAAAAGATTATGGCTACACCTTC. This encodes CAIKGSQKDYGYTF.